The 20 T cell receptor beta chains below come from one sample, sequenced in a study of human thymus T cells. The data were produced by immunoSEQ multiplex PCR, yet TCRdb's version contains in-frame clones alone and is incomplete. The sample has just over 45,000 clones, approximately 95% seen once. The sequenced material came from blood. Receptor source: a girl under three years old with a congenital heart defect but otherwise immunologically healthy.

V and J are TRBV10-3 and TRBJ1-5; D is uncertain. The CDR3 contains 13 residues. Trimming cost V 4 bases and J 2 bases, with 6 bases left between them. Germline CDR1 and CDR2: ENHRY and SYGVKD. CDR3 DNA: TGTGCCATCAGTGTCGGGGGCAATCAGCCCCAGCATTTT. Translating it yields CAISVGGNQPQHF.

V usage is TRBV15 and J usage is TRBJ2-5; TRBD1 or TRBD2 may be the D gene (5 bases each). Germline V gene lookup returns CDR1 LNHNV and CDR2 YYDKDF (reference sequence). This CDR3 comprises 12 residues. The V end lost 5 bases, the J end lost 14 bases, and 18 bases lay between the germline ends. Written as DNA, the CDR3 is TGTGCCACCAGCGGGGGTGGGACCACAATCTACTTC. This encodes CATSGGGTTIYF. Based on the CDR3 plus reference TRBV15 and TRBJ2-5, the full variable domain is DAMVIQNPRYQVTQFGKPVTLSCSQTLNHNVMYWYQQKSSQAPKLLFHYYDKDFNNEADTPDNFQSRRPNTSFCFLDIRSPGLGDTAMYLCATSGGGTTIYFGPGTRLLVL.

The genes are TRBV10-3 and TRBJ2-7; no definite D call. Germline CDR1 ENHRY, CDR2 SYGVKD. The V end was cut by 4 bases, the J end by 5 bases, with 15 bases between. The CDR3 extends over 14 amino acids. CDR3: CAISAEQTPDEQYF. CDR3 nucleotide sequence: TGTGCCATCAGTGCGGAACAGACTCCGGACGAGCAGTACTTC.

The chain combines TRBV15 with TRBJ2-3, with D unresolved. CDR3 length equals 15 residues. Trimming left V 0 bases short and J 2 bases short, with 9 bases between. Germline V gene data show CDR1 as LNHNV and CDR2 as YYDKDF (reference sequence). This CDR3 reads CATSREGGSTDTQYF. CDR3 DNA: TGTGCCACCAGCAGAGAGGGCGGATCCACAGATACGCAGTATTTT.

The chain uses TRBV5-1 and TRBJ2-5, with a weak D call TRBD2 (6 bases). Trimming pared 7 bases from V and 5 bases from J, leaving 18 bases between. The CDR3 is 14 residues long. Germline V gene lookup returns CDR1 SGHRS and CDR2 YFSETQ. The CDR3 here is CASGGGGSGETQYF. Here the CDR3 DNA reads TGCGCCAGCGGGGGAGGTGGGAGTGGTGAGACCCAGTACTTC.

The CDR3 reads CASSLVYGLLADPYNEQFF. The CDR3 DNA follows: TGTGCCAGCAGTTTAGTGTACGGGCTACTAGCGGACCCCTACAATGAGCAGTTCTTC. The V call is TRBV28, the J call TRBJ2-1, with TRBD2 matching over 8 bases. Germline V lookup: CDR1 MDHEN, CDR2 SYDVKM. Germline trimming cut 2 bases from V and 2 bases from J; bases unmatched to any gene: 14. This CDR3 contains 19 residues.

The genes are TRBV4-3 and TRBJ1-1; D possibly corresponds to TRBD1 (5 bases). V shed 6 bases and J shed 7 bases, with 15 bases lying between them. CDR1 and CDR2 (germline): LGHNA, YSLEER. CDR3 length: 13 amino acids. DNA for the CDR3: TGCGCCAGCAGTCGCGACAGAGCGGGTGAAGCTTTCTTT. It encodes CASSRDRAGEAFF.

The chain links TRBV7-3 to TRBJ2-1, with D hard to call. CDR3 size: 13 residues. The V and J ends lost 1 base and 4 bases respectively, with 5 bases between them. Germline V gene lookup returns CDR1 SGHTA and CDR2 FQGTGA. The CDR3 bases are TGTGCCAGCAGCTTAAGCGCTTACAATGAGCAGTTCTTC. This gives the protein CASSLSAYNEQFF.

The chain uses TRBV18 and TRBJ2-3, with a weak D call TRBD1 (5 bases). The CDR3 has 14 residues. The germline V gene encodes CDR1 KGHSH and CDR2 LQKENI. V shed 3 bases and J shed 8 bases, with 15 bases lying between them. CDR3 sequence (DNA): TGTGCCAGCTCACCCCCCACAGGTCTCTTTACGCAGTATTTT. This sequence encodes CASSPPTGLFTQYF.

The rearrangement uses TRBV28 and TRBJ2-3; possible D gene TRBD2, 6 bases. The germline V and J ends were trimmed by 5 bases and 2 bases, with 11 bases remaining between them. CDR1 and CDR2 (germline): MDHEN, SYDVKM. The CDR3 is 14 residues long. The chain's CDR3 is CASSDPGLTDTQYF. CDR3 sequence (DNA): TGTGCCAGCAGTGATCCGGGACTCACAGATACGCAGTATTTT.

The CDR3 bases are TGTGCCAGCAGTGGGAGCATCGGCCTAGCGGTCTCGGGGTGGGAGACCCAGTACTTC. Residues: CASSGSIGLAVSGWETQYF. The chain uses TRBV2 and TRBJ2-5; 7 nucleotides align to TRBD2. The CDR3 covers 19 residues. CDR1 and CDR2 from the germline V gene are SNHLY and FYNNEI. The trim removed 4 bases at V and 5 bases at J, leaving 22 bases unmatched.

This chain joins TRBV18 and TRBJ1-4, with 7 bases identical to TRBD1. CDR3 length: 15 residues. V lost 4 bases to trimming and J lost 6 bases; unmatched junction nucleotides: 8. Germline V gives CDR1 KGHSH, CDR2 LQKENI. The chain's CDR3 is CASSLAAGTDEKLFF. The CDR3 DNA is TGTGCCAGCTCACTAGCGGCCGGGACAGATGAAAAACTGTTTTTT.

CDR3 sequence: CASSFNSGANVLTF. CDR3 DNA: TGTGCCAGCAGCTTCAACTCTGGGGCCAACGTCCTGACTTTC. V gene TRBV7-9 combines with J gene TRBJ2-6; D uncertain. Germline V lookup: CDR1 SEHNR, CDR2 FQNEAQ (reference sequence). Trimming left V 3 bases short and J 0 bases short, with 3 bases between. The CDR3 is 14 amino acids. Full variable domain (rest looked up from reference TRBV7-9 and TRBJ2-6): DTGVSQNPRHKITKRGQNVTFRCDPISEHNRLYWYRQTLGQGPEFLTYFQNEAQLEKSRLLSDRFSAERPKGSFSTLEIQRTEQGDSAMYLCASSFNSGANVLTFGAGSRLTVL.

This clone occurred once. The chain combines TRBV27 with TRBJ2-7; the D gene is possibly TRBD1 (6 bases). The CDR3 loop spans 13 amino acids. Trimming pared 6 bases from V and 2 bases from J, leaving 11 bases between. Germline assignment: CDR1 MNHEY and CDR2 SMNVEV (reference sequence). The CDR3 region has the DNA TGTGCCAGCAGCCCCAGGGGACCCTACGAGCAGTACTTC. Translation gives CASSPRGPYEQYF.

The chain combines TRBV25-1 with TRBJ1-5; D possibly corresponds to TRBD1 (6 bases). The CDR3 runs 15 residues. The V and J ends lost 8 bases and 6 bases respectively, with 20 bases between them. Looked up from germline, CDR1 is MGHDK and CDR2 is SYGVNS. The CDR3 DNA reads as TGTGCCAGCCCGTGGTCAGGGACAACAGCTCAGCCCCAGCATTTT. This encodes CASPWSGTTAQPQHF.

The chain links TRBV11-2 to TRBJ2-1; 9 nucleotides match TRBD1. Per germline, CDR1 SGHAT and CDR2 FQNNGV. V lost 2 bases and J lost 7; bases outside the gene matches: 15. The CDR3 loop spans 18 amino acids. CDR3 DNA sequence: TGTGCCAGCAGCTTACGCACCGTTGGACAGGGGCTTAAGAATGAGCAGTTCTTC. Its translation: CASSLRTVGQGLKNEQFF.

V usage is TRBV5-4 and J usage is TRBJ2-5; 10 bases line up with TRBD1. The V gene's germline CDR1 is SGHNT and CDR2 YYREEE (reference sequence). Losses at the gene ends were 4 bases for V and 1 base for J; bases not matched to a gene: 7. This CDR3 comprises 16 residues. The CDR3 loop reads CASSVSGTGVQETQYF. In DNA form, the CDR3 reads TGTGCCAGCAGCGTATCCGGGACAGGGGTCCAAGAGACCCAGTACTTC.

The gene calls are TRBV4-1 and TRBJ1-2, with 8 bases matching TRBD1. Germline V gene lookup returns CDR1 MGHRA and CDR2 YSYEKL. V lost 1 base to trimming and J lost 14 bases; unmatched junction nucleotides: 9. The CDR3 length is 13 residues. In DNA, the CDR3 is TGCGCCAGCAGCCAAGGCCCTTGGACAGGGAGGACCTTC. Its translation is CASSQGPWTGRTF.

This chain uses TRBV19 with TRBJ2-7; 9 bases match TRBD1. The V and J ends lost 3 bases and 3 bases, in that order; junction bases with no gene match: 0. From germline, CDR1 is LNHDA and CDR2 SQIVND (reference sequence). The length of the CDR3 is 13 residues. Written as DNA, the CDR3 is TGTGCCAGTAGTATGACAGGGGGCTACGAGCAGTACTTC. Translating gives CASSMTGGYEQYF.

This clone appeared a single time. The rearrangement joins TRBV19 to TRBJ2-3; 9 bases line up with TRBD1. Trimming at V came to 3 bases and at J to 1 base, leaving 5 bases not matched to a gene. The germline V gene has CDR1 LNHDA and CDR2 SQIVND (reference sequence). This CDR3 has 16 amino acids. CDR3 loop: CASSMGRTGGTDTQYF. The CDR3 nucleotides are TGTGCCAGTAGTATGGGCCGGACAGGGGGCACAGATACGCAGTATTTT.